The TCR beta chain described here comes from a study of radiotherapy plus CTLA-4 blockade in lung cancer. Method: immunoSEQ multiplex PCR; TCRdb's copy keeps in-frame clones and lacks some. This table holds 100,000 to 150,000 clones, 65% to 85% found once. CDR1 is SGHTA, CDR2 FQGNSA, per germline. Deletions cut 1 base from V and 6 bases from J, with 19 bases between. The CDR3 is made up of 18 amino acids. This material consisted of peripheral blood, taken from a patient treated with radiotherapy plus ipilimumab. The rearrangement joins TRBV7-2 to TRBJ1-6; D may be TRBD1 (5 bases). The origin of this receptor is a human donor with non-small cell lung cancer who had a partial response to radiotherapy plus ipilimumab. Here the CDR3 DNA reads TGTGCCAGCAGCTTAGATGATATGGTAGGGGTGAGTAATTCACCCCTCCACTTT. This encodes CASSLDDMVGVSNSPLHF.